A single sample is the source of the 23 T cell receptor beta chains below, sequenced in a study of response to subunit inactivated influenza vaccine. Each CDR3 protein is one row after TCRdb ran MiXCR on the RT-PCR reads. This table holds a few hundred thousand distinct CDR3 sequences, approximately 7.3% found once. The material sequenced was PBMCs from blood, taken about 23 months after vaccination. These receptors were obtained from a man aged 50-75 years who received an inactivated influenza vaccine.

V is TRBV5-1 and J is TRBJ2-5, with a tentative D call TRBD1 (6 bases). The ends were cut back, 3 bases at V and 4 bases at J, with 22 bases in the middle. The CDR3 has 17 amino acids. Germline loops: CDR1 SGHRS, CDR2 YFSETQ. DNA for the CDR3: TGCGCCAGCAGCTCGAGTCCTCAGGGGAGTAGTGGAGAGACCCAGTACTTC. Translating gives CASSSSPQGSSGETQYF.

The V call is TRBV15, the J call TRBJ2-7; no clear D gene. The CDR3 consists of 15 residues. Trimming pared 1 base from V and 4 bases from J, leaving 14 bases between. The germline CDR1 and CDR2 sequences are LNHNV and YYDKDF (reference sequence). CDR3 nucleotides: TGTGCCACCAGCAGAGCGTCCATAGGCGGTTACGAGCAGTACTTC. Translation: CATSRASIGGYEQYF. The complete variable domain, with remaining parts taken from reference TRBV15 and TRBJ2-7, reads DAMVIQNPRYQVTQFGKPVTLSCSQTLNHNVMYWYQQKSSQAPKLLFHYYDKDFNNEADTPDNFQSRRPNTSFCFLDIRSPGLGDTAMYLCATSRASIGGYEQYFGPGTRLTVT.

The chain is built from TRBV7-9 and TRBJ2-7; D gene ambiguous. The CDR3 contains 14 residues. Germline loops: CDR1 SEHNR, CDR2 FQNEAQ (reference sequence). Trimming took off 2 bases at V and 3 bases at J, with 11 bases between the two ends. CDR3 amino acids: CASSLSGPYYEQYF. The CDR3 DNA reads TGTGCCAGCAGCTTATCCGGACCGTACTACGAGCAGTACTTC.

The chain employs TRBV20-1 and TRBJ2-5; no reliable D call. V was clipped by 3 bases and J by 5 bases, with 13 bases between them. This CDR3 is built from 13 residues. Germline V lookup: CDR1 DFQATT, CDR2 SNEGSKA (reference sequence). The DNA of the CDR3 is TGCAGTGCTAGGGGCAGCCCCGGGGAGACCCAGTACTTC. This gives the protein CSARGSPGETQYF.

The chain couples TRBV14 to TRBJ1-6; TRBD1 matches 8 bases. This CDR3 has 15 residues. CDR1 is SGHDN and CDR2 is FVKESK in the germline V gene. The V and J ends lost 1 base and 6 bases, in that order; junction bases with no gene match: 2. CDR3 loop: CASSQARGPNSPLHF. The DNA for the CDR3 is TGTGCCAGCAGCCAAGCCAGGGGGCCTAATTCACCCCTCCACTTT. Combining the CDR3 with reference TRBV14 and TRBJ1-6 gives the whole variable domain EAGVTQFPSHSVIEKGQTVTLRCDPISGHDNLYWYRRVMGKEIKFLLHFVKESKQDESGMPNNRFLAERTGGTYSTLKVQPAELEDSGVYFCASSQARGPNSPLHFGNGTRLTVT.

The chain joins TRBV20-1 to TRBJ2-5; TRBD1 aligns across 7 bases. Per the germline V gene, CDR1 is DFQATT and CDR2 is SNEGSKA (reference sequence). CDR3 length: 13 amino acids. Trimming removed 6 bases from V and 3 bases from J; junction bases left unmatched: 7. In DNA, the CDR3 is TGCAGTGCAAACAGGGGTTTGGAAGAGACCCAGTACTTC. It is translated as CSANRGLEETQYF.

The chain recombines TRBV3-1 with TRBJ1-4; no firm D call. Germline lookup yields CDR1 LGHDT and CDR2 YNNKEL (reference sequence). The CDR3 totals 13 residues. V dropped 5 bases and J dropped 7 bases, with 11 bases sitting between them. CDR3 residues: CASSRRGVEKLFF. The CDR3, as DNA: TGTGCCAGCAGCAGGAGAGGAGTTGAAAAACTGTTTTTT.

In its sample, this clonotype was seen a few times. The chain is built from TRBV28 and TRBJ1-2, with D possibly being TRBD1 (6 bases). Germline-derived CDR1 and CDR2 are MDHEN and SYDVKM. V lost 5 bases and J 3 bases, leaving 13 bases between the germline ends. This CDR3 has 14 residues. CDR3: CASSAARGDYGYTF. CDR3 nucleotide sequence: TGTGCCAGCAGTGCAGCAAGGGGGGACTATGGCTACACCTTC.

This rearrangement joins TRBV20-1 to TRBJ1-1; 7 nucleotides line up with TRBD1. The junction had 7 bases not matched to a gene; V was cut back by 6 bases and J by 0 bases. Germline CDR1 reads DFQATT; CDR2 reads SNEGSKA (reference sequence). The CDR3 has 14 amino acids. The chain's CDR3 is CSAPRQGMNTEAFF. The CDR3 DNA sequence: TGCAGTGCGCCGAGACAGGGCATGAACACTGAAGCTTTCTTT.

Many counts were recorded for this clonotype. The J gene is TRBJ2-2, the V gene TRBV7-2; 10 bases match TRBD2. CDR3 length equals 16 residues. J was trimmed by 5 bases and V by 2 bases; bases with no gene match: 5. Germline CDR1 SGHTA, CDR2 FQGNSA. Written as DNA, the CDR3 is TGTGCCAGCAGCTTATTAGCGGGGGGAGGGACCGGGGAGCTGTTTTTT. As protein: CASSLLAGGGTGELFF.

This clonotype appeared a few times. CDR3: CASSRAGTEYGYTF. The DNA for the CDR3 is TGTGCCAGCAGTCGTGCGGGGACGGAATATGGCTACACCTTC. The gene calls are TRBV6-1 and TRBJ1-2, with D maybe TRBD1 (5 bases). V lost 5 bases to trimming and J lost 5 bases, with 15 bases between them. The length of the CDR3 is 14 residues. Per germline, CDR1 MNHNS and CDR2 SASEGT.

This chain joins TRBV5-1 and TRBJ2-3; TRBD1 aligns across 9 bases. The CDR3 has 15 residues. The V and J ends lost 1 base and 4 bases, in that order; junction bases with no gene match: 4. Germline V gene lookup returns CDR1 SGHRS and CDR2 YFSETQ. The CDR3 is CASSLLQGASDTQYF. CDR3 in DNA: TGCGCCAGCAGCTTGTTACAGGGGGCCTCAGATACGCAGTATTTT.

The rearrangement uses TRBV19 and TRBJ2-5; D remains ambiguous. Germline CDR1 LNHDA, CDR2 SQIVND (reference sequence). Trimming took off 1 base at V and 7 bases at J, with 7 bases between the two ends. This CDR3 is 12 amino acids long. The CDR3 reads CASSIGAGTQYF. CDR3 DNA sequence: TGTGCCAGTAGTATAGGAGCTGGGACCCAGTACTTC.

V usage is TRBV4-3 and J usage is TRBJ2-3; 9 nucleotides align to TRBD2. V lost 1 base, J lost 2 bases, and 4 bases stayed unmatched. CDR1 and CDR2 from the germline V gene are LGHNA and YSLEER. This CDR3 spans 16 amino acids. The CDR3 DNA reads as TGCGCCAGCAGCCAAGGGGCTAGCGGGGCCACAGATACGCAGTATTTT. This codes for CASSQGASGATDTQYF.

This clonotype was found a few times. The chain uses TRBV12-3 or TRBV12-4 and TRBJ1-3; 8 bases line up with TRBD1. The CDR3 contains 15 residues. The V segment lost 11 bases and the J segment 0 bases; nucleotides outside the gene matches: 9. The CDR3: CALPEGQGSGNTIYF. Here the CDR3 DNA reads TGTGCCCTTCCGGAAGGACAGGGCTCTGGAAACACCATATATTTT.

There are many counts of this clonotype. V gene TRBV5-6 combines with J gene TRBJ2-7, with D perhaps assigned TRBD1 or TRBD2 (5 bases each). The ends were cut back, 3 bases at V and 3 bases at J, with 10 bases in the middle. The germline gives CDR1 SGHDT, CDR2 YYEEEE. The CDR3 has 13 amino acids. The CDR3 sequence: CASSSGPGYEQYF. CDR3 nucleotides: TGTGCCAGCAGCTCGGGACCAGGCTACGAGCAGTACTTC.

This clonotype has a count of ten or more. The chain uses TRBV20-1 and TRBJ1-5; D remains unclear. Germline-derived CDR1 and CDR2 are DFQATT and SNEGSKA (reference sequence). The CDR3 spans 15 residues. V lost 1 base to trimming and J lost 7 bases, with 17 bases between them. The CDR3 here is CSARAQAGLSQPQHF. In DNA, the CDR3 is TGCAGTGCTAGAGCCCAGGCGGGGTTAAGCCAGCCCCAGCATTTT.

V gene TRBV7-9 combines with J gene TRBJ2-5, with D tentatively TRBD2 (6 bases). CDR3 length: 17 amino acids. The ends were cut back, 2 bases at V and 4 bases at J, with 20 bases in the middle. Germline-derived CDR1 and CDR2 are SEHNR and FQNEAQ (reference sequence). The chain's CDR3 is CASSLLGGEEGGETQYF. CDR3 in DNA: TGTGCCAGCAGCTTATTAGGCGGTGAGGAGGGCGGAGAGACCCAGTACTTC.

The chain combines TRBV6-1 with TRBJ2-1; 9 bases agree with TRBD2. In germline, CDR1 is MNHNS, CDR2 SASEGT. Trimming at V came to 6 bases and at J to 6 bases, leaving 9 bases not matched to a gene. The CDR3 is 15 residues long. CDR3 region: CASSQRGALGNEQFF. CDR3 bases: TGTGCCAGCAGCCAGCGGGGGGCCCTGGGCAATGAGCAGTTCTTC.

This clonotype was observed a few times. The chain combines TRBV29-1 with TRBJ2-3, with 7 bases matching TRBD1. CDR1 is SQVTM and CDR2 is ANQGSEA in the germline V gene. The CDR3 has 13 residues. The ends lost 5 bases at V and 3 bases at J; junction bases unmatched: 5. CDR3 loop: CSVLNRGTDTQYF. The CDR3 DNA reads TGCAGCGTTTTAAACAGGGGTACAGATACGCAGTATTTT.

This clonotype has more than one count but fewer than ten. The chain combines TRBV27 with TRBJ2-3, with D possibly matching TRBD2 (5 bases). Germline values: CDR1 MNHEY, CDR2 SMNVEV (reference sequence). Trimming took off 7 bases at V and 2 bases at J, with 13 bases between the two ends. CDR3 size: 14 residues. The CDR3 here is CASKVQRSTDTQYF. CDR3 sequence (DNA): TGTGCCAGCAAGGTACAGCGGTCCACAGATACGCAGTATTTT.

This clonotype was counted ten times or more. The genes are TRBV30 and TRBJ1-5, with D perhaps TRBD1 (5 bases). The germline V and J ends were trimmed by 2 bases and 1 base, with 15 bases remaining between them. CDR3 length equals 16 residues. The germline gives CDR1 GTSNPN, CDR2 SVGIG (reference sequence). The DNA for the CDR3 is TGTGCCTGGAGTTCGGGGGTAGGGATCAGCAATCAGCCCCAGCATTTT. Protein sequence: CAWSSGVGISNQPQHF.

This clonotype was picked up a small number of times. V and J are TRBV6-1 and TRBJ2-4; D gene ambiguous. V was shortened by 7 bases and J by 5 bases, with 12 bases between the two germline ends. Per germline, CDR1 MNHNS and CDR2 SASEGT. This CDR3 comprises 13 residues. CDR3 bases: TGTGCCAGCACCCGACCGGGCGAAAACATTCAGTACTTC. Amino acid sequence: CASTRPGENIQYF.